One and the same sample provided the 25 T cell receptor beta chains below, sequenced in a study of post-analysis software for immune sequencing data. Each TCR beta cDNA library carried unique molecular identifiers. In TCRdb, the PCR reads were re-called with MiXCR into one record per CDR3 protein. The sample includes 700,000 to 900,000 distinct CDR3 sequences, about 43% of them seen just once. No antigen has been identified for these receptors. Study-level findings and limits: TRBV segments more frequent in patients than in controls numbered five and included TRBV5-6, TRBV5-1 and TRBV20-1.

The sequencing sample was made of blood. These receptors were taken from a girl aged 10 to 17 with multiple sclerosis.

This clonotype occurred a few times. The chain uses TRBV11-2 and TRBJ1-2; TRBD1 might be the D (6 bases). Germline values: CDR1 SGHAT, CDR2 FQNNGV. Trimming shortened V by 5 bases and J by 7 bases, and 26 bases separated the two germline ends. The length of the CDR3 is 17 residues. The CDR3 DNA follows: TGTGCCAGCAGCCCACCACTCGACAGGCCGCACGGGCGTGGCTACACCTTC. Residues: CASSPPLDRPHGRGYTF.

This clonotype was seen repeatedly, ten times or more. This chain links TRBV10-3 with TRBJ2-1; 8 bases agree with TRBD1. V lost 6 bases, J lost 6 bases, and 7 bases stayed unmatched. The germline gives CDR1 ENHRY, CDR2 SYGVKD. The length of the CDR3 is 14 residues. This CDR3 reads CAIRRTGTGNEQFF. The CDR3 coding sequence is TGTGCCATCAGGCGGACAGGGACGGGCAATGAGCAGTTCTTC.

This clonotype has only a few counts. The genes are TRBV20-1 and TRBJ1-2; TRBD1 agrees at 10 bases. The CDR3 has 15 residues. The trim removed 4 bases at V and 1 base at J, leaving 6 bases unmatched. Germline V gene sequence: CDR1 DFQATT, CDR2 SNEGSKA (reference sequence). The CDR3 spells CSAKAGTGVNYGYTF. The CDR3 nucleotides are TGCAGTGCTAAGGCCGGGACAGGGGTTAACTATGGCTACACCTTC.

The chain combines TRBV5-1 with TRBJ2-6, with 7 bases fitting TRBD2. Germline V CDR1 and CDR2: SGHRS, YFSETQ. V dropped 1 base and J dropped 17; count of bases not matched to a gene: 9. The CDR3 has 13 amino acids. The CDR3 nucleotides read TGCGCCAGCAGCTTGTCTACCGCAGCGGGATTGACTTTC. Protein: CASSLSTAAGLTF.

This clonotype was seen a handful of times. The CDR3 sequence is CSAKGSQETQYF. The CDR3 coding sequence is TGCAGTGCCAAAGGGAGCCAAGAGACCCAGTACTTC. The J gene is TRBJ2-5, the V gene TRBV20-1, with a possible D match to TRBD2 (5 bases). CDR1 DFQATT and CDR2 SNEGSKA come from the germline V gene (reference sequence). CDR3 length equals 12 residues. With 6 bases removed from V and 1 base from J, the gap between germline ends came to 9 bases.

The chain has TRBV7-6 and TRBJ1-2, with 7 bases matching TRBD1. Germline CDR1 is SGHVS and CDR2 is FNYEAQ. The trim removed 1 base at V and 5 bases at J, leaving 4 bases unmatched. This CDR3 is 14 amino acids long. The CDR3: CASSLDGTAYGYTF. CDR3 bases: TGTGCCAGCAGCTTAGACGGGACAGCATATGGCTACACCTTC.

The V call is TRBV6-2 or TRBV6-3, the J call TRBJ2-7, with unresolved D. Germline lookup yields CDR1 MNHEY and CDR2 SVGEGT. CDR3 length: 12 amino acids. The V and J ends lost 2 bases and 2 bases respectively, with 4 bases between them. CDR3 bases: TGTGCCAGCAGTTACAAACCCTACGAGCAGTACTTC. It yields the protein CASSYKPYEQYF.

The chain links TRBV12-3 or TRBV12-4 to TRBJ2-1, with TRBD2 identical over 12 bases. The CDR3 is made up of 16 amino acids. The V segment lost 5 bases and the J segment 6 bases; nucleotides outside the gene matches: 8. For the CDR3, the DNA is TGTGCCAGCAGTCTCTGGACTAGCGGGGTGGGCAATGAGCAGTTCTTC. Translation: CASSLWTSGVGNEQFF.

The chain combines TRBV7-3 with TRBJ2-3; D gene uncertain. This CDR3 is 14 amino acids long. With 2 bases removed from V and 6 bases from J, the gap between germline ends came to 12 bases. CDR1 and CDR2 (germline): SGHTA, FQGTGA. CDR3: CASSLQSGMDTQYF. As DNA, the CDR3 is TGTGCCAGCAGCTTACAAAGTGGGATGGATACGCAGTATTTT.

This chain uses TRBV3-1 with TRBJ1-5, with unresolved D. V was shortened by 1 base and J by 3 bases, with 13 bases between the two germline ends. This CDR3 has 16 residues. Per the germline V gene, CDR1 is LGHDT and CDR2 is YNNKEL (reference sequence). The CDR3 reads CASSQGLDAVNQPQHF. The CDR3 DNA follows: TGTGCCAGCAGCCAAGGTTTAGATGCAGTCAATCAGCCCCAGCATTTT.

This clonotype was recorded a few times. The chain carries TRBV29-1 and TRBJ2-1; a possible D gene is TRBD2 (6 bases). The CDR3 sequence is 12 residues long. V shed 8 bases and J shed 7 bases, with 15 bases lying between them. Germline CDR1 and CDR2: SQVTM and ANQGSEA. CDR3 sequence reads: CSSAGGYNEQFF. DNA of the CDR3: TGCAGCTCCGCCGGAGGGTATAATGAGCAGTTCTTC.

The chain uses TRBV5-1 and TRBJ1-1; D not certain. The CDR3 spans 13 residues. From germline, CDR1 is SGHRS and CDR2 YFSETQ. V was clipped by 4 bases and J by 5 bases, with 12 bases between them. For the CDR3, the DNA is TGCGCCAGCAGCGGGAGGGTTAGAACTGAAGCTTTCTTT. Translating it yields CASSGRVRTEAFF.

This clonotype was counted a few times. The V call is TRBV14, the J call TRBJ1-2, with 9 bases matching TRBD1. CDR3 length: 15 amino acids. Trimming cost V 3 bases and J 4 bases; bases outside gene matches: 6. Germline V lookup: CDR1 SGHDN, CDR2 FVKESK. Here the CDR3 DNA reads TGTGCCAGCAGCCACCCGGGACAGGGCATCTATGGCTACACCTTC. This gives the protein CASSHPGQGIYGYTF.

This clonotype has just a few counts. Here the CDR3 reads CSARDGSSGTYEQYF. CDR3 in DNA: TGCAGTGCTAGAGATGGGTCTAGCGGGACCTACGAGCAGTACTTC. This sequence joins TRBV20-1 and TRBJ2-7; 9 bases fit TRBD2. The ends lost 0 bases at V and 2 bases at J; junction bases unmatched: 5. The germline V gene encodes CDR1 DFQATT and CDR2 SNEGSKA (reference sequence). The CDR3 is made up of 15 amino acids.

The gene calls are TRBV20-1 and TRBJ2-7, with 9 bases lining up with TRBD2. V shed 4 bases and J 2 bases; nucleotides not matched to a gene: 9. There are 15 residues in the CDR3. Per germline, CDR1 DFQATT and CDR2 SNEGSKA (reference sequence). The CDR3 DNA sequence: TGCAGTGCTACTTCGGGGGCGGGAGGGCCCTACGAGCAGTACTTC. The encoded protein is CSATSGAGGPYEQYF.

This clonotype was seen a few times. The chain recombines TRBV6-5 with TRBJ1-6; tentatively, D is TRBD1 (5 bases). With 6 bases removed from V and 10 bases from J, the gap between germline ends came to 16 bases. This CDR3 is 14 amino acids long. Germline CDR1 and CDR2: MNHEY and SVGAGI. The DNA for the CDR3 is TGTGCCAGCAGGGCACCGGGACGAGGGTCACCCCTCCACTTT. Its protein is CASRAPGRGSPLHF.

This clonotype was picked up a small number of times. The chain couples TRBV11-2 to TRBJ2-4; TRBD2 agrees at 8 bases. V shed 1 base, J shed 4 bases, and the junction held 3 bases outside the gene matches. This CDR3 comprises 15 residues. Germline CDR1 SGHAT, CDR2 FQNNGV. The CDR3 nucleotides are TGTGCCAGCAGCTTAGTGTCTAGCGGGAAAAACATTCAGTACTTC. This gives the protein CASSLVSSGKNIQYF.

In this sample, this clonotype turned up once. The V and J genes are TRBV20-1 and TRBJ2-1; 10 bases align to TRBD2. The CDR3 has 17 amino acids. The germline V gene has CDR1 DFQATT and CDR2 SNEGSKA (reference sequence). The J segment lost 0 bases and the V segment lost 0 bases, leaving 5 bases of the junction unmatched. The CDR3 DNA reads as TGCAGTGCTAGAGATGCTAGCGGGAGCCGCTCCTACAATGAGCAGTTCTTC. Translating gives CSARDASGSRSYNEQFF.

The gene calls are TRBV9 and TRBJ1-2; D possibly corresponds to TRBD1 (6 bases). CDR1 is SGDLS, CDR2 YYNGEE, per germline. CDR3 length: 15 residues. V was trimmed by 6 bases and J by 6 bases, leaving 21 bases between them. The CDR3 reads CASTLSYLSGDGYTF. The CDR3 DNA sequence: TGTGCCAGCACCCTCTCGTATTTATCAGGGGATGGCTACACCTTC.

V is TRBV12-3 or TRBV12-4 and J is TRBJ2-7, with 11 bases aligning to TRBD2. The CDR3 runs 16 residues. V dropped 4 bases and J dropped 8; count of bases not matched to a gene: 13. In DNA form, the CDR3 reads TGTGCCAGCAGTTCCACCGGACTAGCGGGCGGTTCGAAGCAGTACTTC. It encodes CASSSTGLAGGSKQYF.

The rearrangement links TRBV7-9 to TRBJ2-3; D remains ambiguous. The CDR3 consists of 13 residues. V lost 3 bases to trimming and J lost 3 bases, with 7 bases between them. CDR1 is SEHNR and CDR2 is FQNEAQ in the germline V gene (reference sequence). CDR3 nucleotides: TGTGCCAGCAGCTTTCTGGTTACAGATACGCAGTATTTT. Translating it yields CASSFLVTDTQYF. The variable domain in full, completed from reference TRBV7-9 and TRBJ2-3, reads DTGVSQNPRHKITKRGQNVTFRCDPISEHNRLYWYRQTLGQGPEFLTYFQNEAQLEKSRLLSDRFSAERPKGSFSTLEIQRTEQGDSAMYLCASSFLVTDTQYFGPGTRLTVL.

This clonotype was picked up a small number of times. The chain combines TRBV11-2 with TRBJ2-7; 7 nucleotides line up with TRBD1. The J call may be in error: the DNA end matches TRBJ2-5 better. Looked up from germline, CDR1 is SGHAT and CDR2 is FQNNGV. The CDR3 contains 14 residues. The DNA of the CDR3 is TGTGCCAGCATCAACAGGGGTTATAGGGAGACCCAGTACTTC. Residues: CASINRGYRETQYF.

The V gene is TRBV20-1, the J gene TRBJ2-4; perhaps TRBD2 as D (6 bases). Gene TRBJ2-7 matches the end of the DNA better, so the J call may be wrong. The V gene's germline CDR1 is DFQATT and CDR2 SNEGSKA (reference sequence). The CDR3 contains 12 residues. The CDR3 region has the DNA TGCAGTGCTGGGGGGATTAACTACGAGCAGTACTTC. It is translated as CSAGGINYEQYF.

The V gene is TRBV20-1, the J gene TRBJ1-1; D ambiguous. The CDR3 covers 14 residues. With 0 bases removed from V and 4 bases from J, the gap between germline ends came to 12 bases. Per the germline V gene, CDR1 is DFQATT and CDR2 is SNEGSKA (reference sequence). CDR3 sequence (DNA): TGCAGTGCTAGAGATTGGAGGGAGCGCACTGAAGCTTTCTTT. This gives the protein CSARDWRERTEAFF.

The rearrangement links TRBV5-1 to TRBJ2-5; 7 positions agree with TRBD2. This CDR3 is 15 amino acids long. Per germline, CDR1 SGHRS and CDR2 YFSETQ. V lost 0 bases to trimming and J lost 5 bases; unmatched junction nucleotides: 7. The CDR3 loop is CASSLGTSYGETQYF. The CDR3 DNA reads as TGCGCCAGCAGCTTGGGGACTAGTTATGGGGAGACCCAGTACTTC. Variable domain in full (rest from reference TRBV5-1 and TRBJ2-5): KAGVTQTPRYLIKTRGQQVTLSCSPISGHRSVSWYQQTPGQGLQFLFEYFSETQRNKGNFPGRFSGRQFSNSRSEMNVSTLELGDSALYLCASSLGTSYGETQYFGPGTRLLVL.